This T cell receptor beta chain comes out of a study of blood T cells in healthy people across ages. The authors ran a second PCR of 7 to 11 cycles using a sample-barcoded 5' primer and a J-beta primer mix. MiXCR was run by TCRdb on the 5' RACE reads, yielding one entry per CDR3 protein. In the table there are some 550,000 distinct CDR3 sequences, less than 60% of which are singletons. V lost 1 base and J lost 4, with 10 bases in between. Germline CDR1 is SNHLY and CDR2 is FYNNEI. CDR3 length: 14 amino acids. The people who gave samples were healthy Caucasians from Russia, aged roughly 6 to 100. The TCR sequence derives from a man older than 75 in good health. The V gene is TRBV2, the J gene TRBJ1-2; TRBD1 is a possible D gene (6 bases). Sequencing was performed on blood. The chain's CDR3 is CASSEVRGPYGYTF. The CDR3 DNA sequence: TGTGCCAGCAGTGAAGTTCGGGGGCCCTATGGCTACACCTTC.